The rows below give T cell receptor beta chains drawn from one sample of a study of radiation and T cells in renal cell carcinoma. Some clones are missing from TCRdb's copy, which holds only in-frame ones; the method was immunoSEQ multiplex PCR. In the table there are 120,000 or so clones, around 81% of which are singletons. Sequencing was performed on blood, taken from a patient whose treatment included radiotherapy and nephrectomy. Source of these receptors: a man aged 50-60 years with renal cell carcinoma. CDR3s include the opening cysteine and the closing phenylalanine or tryptophan. A D gene is named only where the DNA matches it firmly. Size values are once, few and many counts, or a class for expanded clones, and some rows have none.

TRBV27,.,14,few,TRBJ1-1,TGTGCCAGCAGTTTATTTTCCAGGGACACTGAAGCTTTCTTT,CASSLFSRDTEAFF
TRBV7-6,.,11,.,TRBJ2-2,TGTGCCAGCAGCTTCGCCGGGGAGCTGTTTTTT,CASSFAGELFF
TRBV2,.,13,.,TRBJ1-1,TGTGCCAGCATAACAGAGGCCGACACTGAAGCTTTCTTT,CASITEADTEAFF
TRBV5-1,TRBD1,16,.,TRBJ2-1,TGCGCCAGCAGCTTGGAGGGGACAGGGGTTTACAATGAGCAGTTCTTC,CASSLEGTGVYNEQFF
TRBV29-1,.,12,few,TRBJ1-1,TGCAGCGCGAAGGGGATGAACACTGAAGCTTTCTTT,CSAKGMNTEAFF
TRBV27,TRBD1,15,few,TRBJ1-5,TGTGCCAGCAGGCCCGGGACAGGGGCCAATCAGCCCCAGCATTTT,CASRPGTGANQPQHF
TRBV11-2,.,12,.,TRBJ2-1,TGTGCCAGCACCAAGTCCTACAATGAGCAGTTCTTC,CASTKSYNEQFF
TRBV4-2,TRBD2,17,.,TRBJ2-1,TGTGCCAGCAGCCACGAACTAGCGGCGAGCTCCTACAATGAGCAGTTCTTC,CASSHELAASSYNEQFF
TRBV4-2,.,17,.,TRBJ1-5,TGTGCCAGCAGCCAAGAGGGTTTTAGGGGGGGCAATCAGCCCCAGCATTTT,CASSQEGFRGGNQPQHF
TRBV27,TRBD2,18,.,TRBJ2-3,TGTGCCAGCAGTTTAACTTTTGAACTAGCGGGAGACCTTTCGGAGCAGTATTTT,CASSLTFELAGDLSEQYF
TRBV7-8,.,16,few,TRBJ2-7,TGTGCCAGCAGCTTAGAAGCAGGCCAGGGGCCCTACGAGCAGTACTTC,CASSLEAGQGPYEQYF
TRBV11-2,.,14,.,TRBJ1-2,TGTGCCAGCAGCTTAGCGCCAGATAACTATGGCTACACCTTC,CASSLAPDNYGYTF
TRBV27,.,15,once,TRBJ1-1,TGTGCCAGCAGTCTAGAGACATGGTGGAACACTGAAGCTTTCTTT,CASSLETWWNTEAFF
TRBV7-2,.,12,.,TRBJ1-4,TGTGCCAGCAGCTATCTTAATGAAAAACTGTTTTTT,CASSYLNEKLFF
TRBV27,TRBD1,14,.,TRBJ1-2,TGTGCCAGCAGTCCCGGACAGGGGGCGTATGGCTACACCTTC,CASSPGQGAYGYTF
TRBV15,TRBD2,14,.,TRBJ2-3,TGTGCCGCCTATAGCGGGAGGGCCGGGAATACGCAGTATTTT,CAAYSGRAGNTQYF
TRBV5-1,.,14,.,TRBJ2-7,TGCGCCAGCAGCTTGTCTCCGGCGACCTACGAGCAGTACTTC,CASSLSPATYEQYF
TRBV2,.,12,.,TRBJ2-3,TGTGCCAGCAGACCAGAAACAGATACGCAGTATTTT,CASRPETDTQYF
TRBV7-9,TRBD1,15,once,TRBJ2-7,TGTGCCAGCAGTCAAGCCGGGACAGGGGTTTACGAGCAGTACTTC,CASSQAGTGVYEQYF
TRBV30,.,15,.,TRBJ2-7,TGTGCCTGGAGCTGGGGAGTAGGGGACTCCTACGAGCAGTACTTC,CAWSWGVGDSYEQYF
TRBV7-9,.,15,.,TRBJ2-5,TGTGCCAGCAGCCCCCATGGAGACCAGCAAGAGACCCAGTACTTC,CASSPHGDQQETQYF
TRBV5-1,.,14,.,TRBJ2-2,TGCGCCAGCAGCTTCCTCTTATCTGGCGGGGAGCTGTTTTTT,CASSFLLSGGELFF
TRBV19,.,14,.,TRBJ1-2,TGTGCCAGTAGTATATTAGAGAGCGGCTATGGCTACACCTTC,CASSILESGYGYTF
TRBV19,.,16,few,TRBJ1-1,TGTGCCAGTAGTATAACGGGCCGGGGATTGAACACTGAAGCTTTCTTT,CASSITGRGLNTEAFF
TRBV7-9,.,14,once,TRBJ2-7,TGTGCCAGCAGCACCGGGACGGAGAATTACGAGCAGTACTTC,CASSTGTENYEQYF
TRBV4-1,TRBD1,13,.,TRBJ1-3,TGCGCCAGCAGCCAGACAGGGGTGAACACCATATATTTT,CASSQTGVNTIYF
TRBV5-1,TRBD2,17,few,TRBJ2-3,TGCGCCAGCAGCTTGCGGCTAGCGGGGATGGGGGCAGATACGCAGTATTTT,CASSLRLAGMGADTQYF
TRBV2,TRBD2,14,.,TRBJ2-1,TGTGCCAGCAATAGCGGGGGGTTGAGGAATGAGCAGTTCTTC,CASNSGGLRNEQFF
TRBV27,.,14,.,TRBJ1-1,TGTGCCAGCAGTCGACTTGGTAGGGGCACTGAAGCTTTCTTT,CASSRLGRGTEAFF
TRBV4-1,TRBD2,17,.,TRBJ2-2,TGCGCCAGCAGCCTGGGACTAGCGGGAGCGTACACCGGGGAGCTGTTTTTT,CASSLGLAGAYTGELFF
TRBV6-5,.,14,once,TRBJ1-4,TGTGCCAGCAGGAGCCCCGGATCAATGCGGGAACTGTTTTTT,CASRSPGSMRELFF
TRBV5-6,TRBD1,14,.,TRBJ2-7,TGTGCCAGCAGCTTGTTGACAGGGCTAGACGAGCAGTACTTC,CASSLLTGLDEQYF
TRBV7-2,TRBD1,18,.,TRBJ1-6,TGTGCCAGCAGCGACCATGCCGTCGGGACAGGGGCTTTGTCACCCCTCCACTTT,CASSDHAVGTGALSPLHF
TRBV5-1,TRBD2,15,.,TRBJ2-1,TGCGCCAGCAGCTACCAGGGAGGGCTTTACAATGAGCAGTTCTTC,CASSYQGGLYNEQFF
TRBV5-1,.,15,.,TRBJ1-1,TGCGCCAGCAGCTTGACATATACAGGGACCGGTGAAGCTTTCTTT,CASSLTYTGTGEAFF
TRBV9,.,17,.,TRBJ2-6,TGTGCCAGCAGCGTTCGACCGCTAGTTTCTGGGGCCAACGTCCTGACTTTC,CASSVRPLVSGANVLTF
TRBV5-6,.,15,once,TRBJ2-5,TGTGCCAGCAGCTTAGTCGGTCAGGGGGGAGAGACCCAGTACTTC,CASSLVGQGGETQYF
TRBV7-9,TRBD1,15,.,TRBJ2-7,TGTGCCAGCAGCCGAAAGACAGGGAAGATTTACGAGCAGTACTTC,CASSRKTGKIYEQYF
TRBV2,.,13,.,TRBJ1-3,TGTGCCAGCATGCCCGGGTTTGGAAACACCATATATTTT,CASMPGFGNTIYF
TRBV5-4,.,15,.,TRBJ1-2,TGTGCCAGCAGCTTGTTTTCAGGGCCTAACTATGGCTACACCTTC,CASSLFSGPNYGYTF
TRBV28,.,13,.,TRBJ1-2,TGTGCCAGCAGTCCCCCGCTGTTTGGTGGCTACACCTTC,CASSPPLFGGYTF